This TCR beta chain was sequenced in a study of Ad26.COV2.S vaccination and SARS-CoV-2 variants. Losses at the gene ends were 2 bases for V and 5 bases for J; bases not matched to a gene: 1. Germline CDR1 reads SGHRS; CDR2 reads YFSETQ. The CDR3 runs 15 residues. The assay was immunoSEQ multiplex PCR, and TCRdb's table has in-frame clones only and misses some. The table has approximately 450,000 clones, about nine tenths seen once. Treatment of the sample: roughly 20 received Ad26.COV2.S at low or high dose, single or two shots; roughly five received placebo; per-sample allocation not given. The samples were gathered on day 63 after the first injection of vaccine or placebo.

Material: peripheral blood, obtained in a trial of Ad26.COV2.S vaccine versus placebo. This rearrangement joins TRBV5-1 to TRBJ2-5; 15 bases are a match to TRBD2. This clonotype originated in a person aged 18-65 years who received the Ad26.COV2.S COVID-19 vaccine or a placebo. The CDR3 sequence: CASSFGLAGGETQYF. In DNA form, the CDR3 reads TGCGCCAGCAGCTTCGGACTAGCGGGAGGGGAGACCCAGTACTTC. The full variable domain, with the rest looked up from reference TRBV5-1 and TRBJ2-5, is KAGVTQTPRYLIKTRGQQVTLSCSPISGHRSVSWYQQTPGQGLQFLFEYFSETQRNKGNFPGRFSGRQFSNSRSEMNVSTLELGDSALYLCASSFGLAGGETQYFGPGTRLLVL.